These T cell receptor beta chains were read from a single sample in a study of identical twins. Via MiXCR, TCRdb re-called the 5' RACE reads, giving one row per CDR3 protein. The sample includes 600,000 to 700,000 distinct CDR3 sequences, about 20% of them seen just once. This same sample was also part of a study on T cells expressing NK-cell markers.

Sequenced sample: PBMCs. Source of these receptors: a woman in her late teens or twenties in good health. The conserved cysteine and the conserved F or W are not part of the CDR3 here. Each record gives: V gene, J gene, CDR3 protein.

v_gene: TRBV4-3
j_gene: TRBJ2-1
CDR3aa: ASSTLLGGWDNEQF

v_gene: TRBV20-1
j_gene: TRBJ2-3
CDR3aa: SAPRLAGASDTQY

v_gene: TRBV12-3/TRBV12-4
j_gene: TRBJ1-6
CDR3aa: ASSLETNSPLH

v_gene: TRBV5-4
j_gene: TRBJ2-1
CDR3aa: ASSLGGTSGINEQF

v_gene: TRBV6-2/TRBV6-3
j_gene: TRBJ2-1
CDR3aa: ASVDARDDQRGLAGNNEQF

v_gene: TRBV6-1
j_gene: TRBJ2-4
CDR3aa: ASSKTLVGENWD

v_gene: TRBV20-1
j_gene: TRBJ1-5
CDR3aa: SATTMTGRNQPQH

v_gene: TRBV15
j_gene: TRBJ1-4
CDR3aa: ATFGVDEKLF

v_gene: TRBV7-8
j_gene: TRBJ2-3
CDR3aa: ASSLVVSNTDTQY

v_gene: TRBV29-1
j_gene: TRBJ2-1
CDR3aa: SVEEASGGSQF

v_gene: TRBV11-2
j_gene: TRBJ2-7
CDR3aa: ATRGGGVDEQY

v_gene: TRBV7-9
j_gene: TRBJ1-5
CDR3aa: ASSLDSSSQPQH

v_gene: TRBV9
j_gene: TRBJ2-7
CDR3aa: ASSAGTSVYEQY

v_gene: TRBV12-3/TRBV12-4
j_gene: TRBJ1-2
CDR3aa: ASSPPTGDGYT

v_gene: TRBV28
j_gene: TRBJ2-2
CDR3aa: ASSNHAGVGELF